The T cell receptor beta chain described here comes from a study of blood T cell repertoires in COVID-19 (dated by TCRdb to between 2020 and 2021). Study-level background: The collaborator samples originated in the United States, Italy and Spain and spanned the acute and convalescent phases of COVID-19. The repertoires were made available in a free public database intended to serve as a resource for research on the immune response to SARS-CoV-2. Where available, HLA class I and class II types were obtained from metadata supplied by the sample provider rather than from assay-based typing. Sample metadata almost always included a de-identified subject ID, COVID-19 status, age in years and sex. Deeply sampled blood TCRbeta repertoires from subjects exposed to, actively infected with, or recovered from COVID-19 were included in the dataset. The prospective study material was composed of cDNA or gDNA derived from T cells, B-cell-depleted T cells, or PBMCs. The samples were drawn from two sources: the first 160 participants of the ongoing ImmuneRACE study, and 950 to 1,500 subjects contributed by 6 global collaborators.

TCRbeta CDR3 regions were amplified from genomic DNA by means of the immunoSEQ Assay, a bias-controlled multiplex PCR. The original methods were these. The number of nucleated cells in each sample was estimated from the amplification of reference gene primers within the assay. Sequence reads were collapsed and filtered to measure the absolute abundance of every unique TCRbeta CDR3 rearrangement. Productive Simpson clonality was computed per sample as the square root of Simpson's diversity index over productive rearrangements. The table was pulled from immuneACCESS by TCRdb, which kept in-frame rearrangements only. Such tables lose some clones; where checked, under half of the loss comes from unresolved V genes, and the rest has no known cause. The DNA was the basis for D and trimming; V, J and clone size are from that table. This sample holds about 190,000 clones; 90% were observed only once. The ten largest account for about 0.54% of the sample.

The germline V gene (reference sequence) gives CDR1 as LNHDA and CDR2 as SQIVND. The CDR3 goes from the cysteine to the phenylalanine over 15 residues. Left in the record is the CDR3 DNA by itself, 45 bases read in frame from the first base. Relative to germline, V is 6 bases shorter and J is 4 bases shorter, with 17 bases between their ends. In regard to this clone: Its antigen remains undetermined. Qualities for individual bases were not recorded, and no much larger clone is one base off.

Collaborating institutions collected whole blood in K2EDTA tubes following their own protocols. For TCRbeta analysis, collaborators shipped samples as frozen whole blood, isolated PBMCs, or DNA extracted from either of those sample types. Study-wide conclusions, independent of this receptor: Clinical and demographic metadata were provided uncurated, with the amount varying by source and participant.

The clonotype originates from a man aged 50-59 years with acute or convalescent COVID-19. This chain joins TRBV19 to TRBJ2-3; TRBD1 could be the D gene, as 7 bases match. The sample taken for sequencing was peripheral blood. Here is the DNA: TGTGCCAGTAGCCGCGCAGGGGGGCACGCAGATACGCAGTATTTT. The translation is CASSRAGGHADTQYF. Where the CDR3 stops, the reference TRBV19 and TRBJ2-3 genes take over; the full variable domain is DGGITQSPKYLFRKEGQNVTLSCEQNLNHDAMYWYRQDPGQGLRLIYYSQIVNDFQKGDIAEGYSVSREKKESFPLTVTSAQKNPTAFYLCASSRAGGHADTQYFGPGTRLTVL.